Detailed here is one T cell receptor (beta chain). This entry is derived from a study of blood T cell repertoires in COVID-19. Study as a whole: Samples of COVID-19 (acute and convalescent) were obtained from the United States, Italy and Spain. In each case, the material was cDNA or gDNA derived from T cells, B-cell-depleted T cells, or PBMCs.

In the original analysis: The assay estimated nucleated cells by amplifying reference gene primers. Profiling relied on immunoSEQ multiplex PCR, and the TCRdb table lists in-frame clones only, not all of them. The DNA gave D and trimming, while V, J and clone size come from that table. Here the sample spans 95,000 to 100,000 clones, roughly nine tenths being singletons. The CDR3 spans 16 residues. This sequence joins TRBV21-1 and TRBJ2-4; the table's D call, TRBD2, was not checked against the DNA. TRBV21-1 is given as a pseudogene. This clonotype was sampled from a man in his fifties with acute or convalescent COVID-19. Sequenced sample: peripheral blood. The CDR3 coding sequence is TGTGCCAGCAGCAAAGTGGAGGGGAGAAACAAAAACATTCAGTACTTC. This encodes CASSKVEGRNKNIQYF.